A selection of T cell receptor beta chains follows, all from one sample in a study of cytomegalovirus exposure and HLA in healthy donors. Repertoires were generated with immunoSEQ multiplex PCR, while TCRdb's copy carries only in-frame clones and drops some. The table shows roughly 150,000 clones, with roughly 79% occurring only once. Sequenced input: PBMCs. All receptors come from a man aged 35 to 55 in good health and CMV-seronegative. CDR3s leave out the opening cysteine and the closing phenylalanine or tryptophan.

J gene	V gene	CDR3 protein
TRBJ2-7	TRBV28	ASSLGGRGSYEQY
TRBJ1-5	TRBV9	ASSPTGGSQPQH
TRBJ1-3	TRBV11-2	ASSSQGGNTIY
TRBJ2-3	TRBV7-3	ASSSGTTSTDTQY
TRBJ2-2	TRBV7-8	ASSPPGIQPGELF
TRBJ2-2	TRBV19	ASSIRQDTGELF
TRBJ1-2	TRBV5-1	ASSEDSATNYGYT
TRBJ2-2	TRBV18	ASSPRATLNTGELF
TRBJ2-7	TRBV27	ASSRGQSYEQY
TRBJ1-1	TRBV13	ASSLGLFGETDTEAF
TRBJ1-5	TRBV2	ASSVSRVSNQPQH
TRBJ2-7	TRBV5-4	ASRRDRDGKQY
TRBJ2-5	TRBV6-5	ASSYSWTSLETQY
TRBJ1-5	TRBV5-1	ASSLDNSNQPQH
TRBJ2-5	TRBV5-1	ASSQTGEETQY
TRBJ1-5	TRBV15	ATSVGGGQPQH
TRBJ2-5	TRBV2	ASKDRQETQY
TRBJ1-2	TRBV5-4	ASSLDAGGSGYT
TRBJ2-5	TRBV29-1	SVTLDSFQETQY
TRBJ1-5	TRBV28	AIGGGDSNQPQH
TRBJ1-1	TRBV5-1	ASSSGDSNVAEAF
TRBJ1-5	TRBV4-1	ASSQDPGQYGNQPQH
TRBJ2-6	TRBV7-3	ASSPQRFDGYSGANVLT
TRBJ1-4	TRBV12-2	ASRLLQGGRGPYATNEKLF
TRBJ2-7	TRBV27	ASSFFPSGQGYEQY
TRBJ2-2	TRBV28	ASSSLNTGELF
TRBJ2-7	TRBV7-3	ASSSDRGLEQY
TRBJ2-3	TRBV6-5	ASSSGQVVADTQY
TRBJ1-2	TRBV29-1	SVELAETGVLQGYGYT
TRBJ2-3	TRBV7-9	ASSRTGVGDTQY
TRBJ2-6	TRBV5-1	ASSPTTGAGGANVLT
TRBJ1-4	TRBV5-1	ASRHRGGTTNEKLF
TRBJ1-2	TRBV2	ASSGMGRSGYT
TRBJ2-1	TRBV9	ASSVPPYNEQF
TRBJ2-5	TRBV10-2	ASSDVGRFRKTQY
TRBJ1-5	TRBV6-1	ASSGHSAMSNQPQH
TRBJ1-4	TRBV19	ASWGQLNEKLF
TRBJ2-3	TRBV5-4	ASSSRHIGVGTDTQY
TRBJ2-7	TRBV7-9	ASSQGLLAYEQY
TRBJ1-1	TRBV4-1	ASSRTGVYATEAF
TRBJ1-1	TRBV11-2	ASSLASLRTGATQGAF
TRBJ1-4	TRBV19	ATHLPGGDREKLF
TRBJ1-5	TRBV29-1	SVQTGNQPQH
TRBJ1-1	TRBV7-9	ASSQDVFCAF
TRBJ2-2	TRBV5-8	ASSLVRADTGELF
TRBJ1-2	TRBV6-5	ASSPGTVVVGYT
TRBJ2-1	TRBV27	ASSPAAGGQEQF
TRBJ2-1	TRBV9	ASSGGHSSSYNEQF
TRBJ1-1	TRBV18	ASSHPGQLNTEAF
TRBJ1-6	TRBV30	AWGQGRSSPLH
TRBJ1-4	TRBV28	ASISGQGGEKLF
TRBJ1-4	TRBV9	ASSVEENEKLF
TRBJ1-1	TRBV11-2	ASSPSGGLGEAF